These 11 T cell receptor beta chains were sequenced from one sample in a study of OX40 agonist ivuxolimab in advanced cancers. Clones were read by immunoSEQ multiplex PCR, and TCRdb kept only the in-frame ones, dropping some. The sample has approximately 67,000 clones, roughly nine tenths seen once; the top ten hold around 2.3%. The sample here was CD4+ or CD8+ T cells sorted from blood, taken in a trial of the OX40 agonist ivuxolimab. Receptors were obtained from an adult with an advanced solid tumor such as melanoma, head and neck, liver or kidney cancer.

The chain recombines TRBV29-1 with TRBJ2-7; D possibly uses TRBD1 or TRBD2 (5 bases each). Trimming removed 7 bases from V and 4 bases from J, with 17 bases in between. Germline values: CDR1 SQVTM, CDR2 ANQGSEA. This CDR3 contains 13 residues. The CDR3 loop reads CSALTGTAYEQYF. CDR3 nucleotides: TGCAGCGCCCTGACCGGGACGGCATACGAGCAGTACTTC.

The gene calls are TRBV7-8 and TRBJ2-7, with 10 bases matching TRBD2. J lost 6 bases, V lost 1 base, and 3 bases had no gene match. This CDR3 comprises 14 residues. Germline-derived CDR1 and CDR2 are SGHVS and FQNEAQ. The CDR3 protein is CASSLGGTSAEQYF. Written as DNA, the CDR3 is TGTGCCAGCAGCTTAGGGGGGACTAGCGCCGAGCAGTACTTC. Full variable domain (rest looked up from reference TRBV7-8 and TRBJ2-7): GAGVSQSPRYKVAKRGQDVALRCDPISGHVSLFWYQQALGQGPEFLTYFQNEAQLDKSGLPSDRFFAERPEGSVSTLKIQRTQQEDSAVYLCASSLGGTSAEQYFGPGTRLTVT.

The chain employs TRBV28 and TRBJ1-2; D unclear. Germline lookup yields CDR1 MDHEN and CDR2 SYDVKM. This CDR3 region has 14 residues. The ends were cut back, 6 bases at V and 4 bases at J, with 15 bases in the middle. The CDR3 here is CASSRSVLPYGYTF. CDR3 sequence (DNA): TGTGCCAGCAGCCGCTCGGTCCTCCCCTATGGCTACACCTTC.

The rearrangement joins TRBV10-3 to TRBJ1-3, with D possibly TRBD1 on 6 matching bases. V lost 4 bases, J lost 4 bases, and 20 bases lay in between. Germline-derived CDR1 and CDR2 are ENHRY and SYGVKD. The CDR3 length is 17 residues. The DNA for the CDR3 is TGTGCCATCAGTGGGATACGAACAGGGACTGGAGGAAACACCATATATTTT. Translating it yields CAISGIRTGTGGNTIYF.

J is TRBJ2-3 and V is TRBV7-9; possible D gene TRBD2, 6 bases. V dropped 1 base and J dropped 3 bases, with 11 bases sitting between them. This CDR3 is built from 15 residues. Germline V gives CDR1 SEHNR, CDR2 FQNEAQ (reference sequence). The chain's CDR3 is CASSLGRVVTDTQYF. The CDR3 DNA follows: TGTGCCAGCAGCTTAGGGAGGGTTGTGACAGATACGCAGTATTTT.

Here the CDR3 reads CASSEARRGAPRAEQFF. For the CDR3, the DNA is TGTGCCAGCAGTGAAGCGCGGCGGGGGGCCCCTCGGGCTGAGCAGTTCTTC. This chain joins TRBV2 and TRBJ2-1; 8 nucleotides align to TRBD2. The trim removed 0 bases at V and 9 bases at J, leaving 13 bases unmatched. This CDR3 contains 17 residues. In germline, CDR1 is SNHLY, CDR2 FYNNEI. The complete variable domain, with remaining parts taken from reference TRBV2 and TRBJ2-1, reads EPEVTQTPSHQVTQMGQEVILRCVPISNHLYFYWYRQILGQKVEFLVSFYNNEISEKSEIFDDQFSVERPDGSNFTLKIRSTKLEDSAMYFCASSEARRGAPRAEQFFGPGTRLTVL.

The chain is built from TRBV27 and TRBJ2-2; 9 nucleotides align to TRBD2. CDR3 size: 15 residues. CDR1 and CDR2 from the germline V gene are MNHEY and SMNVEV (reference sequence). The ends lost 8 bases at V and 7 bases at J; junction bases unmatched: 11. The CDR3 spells CASSSLAGYVGELFF. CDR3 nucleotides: TGTGCCAGCTCCTCTCTAGCGGGATATGTCGGGGAGCTGTTTTTT.

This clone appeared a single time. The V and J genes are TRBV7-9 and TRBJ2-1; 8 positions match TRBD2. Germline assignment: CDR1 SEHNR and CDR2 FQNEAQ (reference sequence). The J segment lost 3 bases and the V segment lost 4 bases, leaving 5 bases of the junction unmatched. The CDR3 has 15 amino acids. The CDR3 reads CASSWLAGHYNEQFF. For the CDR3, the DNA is TGTGCCAGCAGCTGGTTAGCGGGGCACTACAATGAGCAGTTCTTC. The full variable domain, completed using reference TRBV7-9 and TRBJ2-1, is DTGVSQNPRHKITKRGQNVTFRCDPISEHNRLYWYRQTLGQGPEFLTYFQNEAQLEKSRLLSDRFSAERPKGSFSTLEIQRTEQGDSAMYLCASSWLAGHYNEQFFGPGTRLTVL.

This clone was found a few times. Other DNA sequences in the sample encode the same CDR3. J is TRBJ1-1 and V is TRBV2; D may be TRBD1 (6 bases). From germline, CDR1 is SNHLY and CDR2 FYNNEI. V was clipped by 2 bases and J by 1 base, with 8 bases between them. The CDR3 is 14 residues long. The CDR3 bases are TGTGCCAGCAGTGAACAGGGGACGAACACTGAAGCTTTCTTT. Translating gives CASSEQGTNTEAFF.

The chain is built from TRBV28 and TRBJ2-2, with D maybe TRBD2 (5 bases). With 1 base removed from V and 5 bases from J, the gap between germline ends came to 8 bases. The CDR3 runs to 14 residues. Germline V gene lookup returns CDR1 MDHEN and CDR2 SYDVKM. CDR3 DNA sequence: TGTGCCAGCAGTTTATCGGGGAGTACCGGGGAGCTGTTTTTT. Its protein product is CASSLSGSTGELFF.

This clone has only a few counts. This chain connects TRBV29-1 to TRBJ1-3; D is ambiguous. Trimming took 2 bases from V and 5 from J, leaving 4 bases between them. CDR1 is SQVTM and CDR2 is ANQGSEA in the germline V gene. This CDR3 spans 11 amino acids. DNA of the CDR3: TGCAGCGTTGAAAGGAGAAACACCATATATTTT. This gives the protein CSVERRNTIYF.